Below, one TCR beta chain is given with its context. The genes and germline here are from mouse. The read stops 4 residues short of the end of the CDR3; the missing end is completed from the germline J gene. This sample includes further DNA sequences coding for the same CDR3. The data are from a study of CD8+ T cells in alopecia areata. Study background: Donor skin was harvested from roughly 6-13-month-old C3H/HeJ mice with spontaneous alopecia and grafted onto approximately 7-11-week-old female C3H/HeJ recipients.

After pooling, cutaneous lymph node cells were sorted with CD4, CD8alpha, NKG2D, NKG2ACE and other markers. From germline, CDR1 is NSHNY and CDR2 SYGAGN. This CDR3 is 14 amino acids long. V lost 5 bases and J lost 4; bases outside the gene matches: 4. Extraction of RNA preceded its reverse transcription into cDNA, which served as the sequencing template. TCRdb keeps only in-frame clones here, not all; method: immunoSEQ multiplex PCR. This record lists about 300,000 clones, none seen once only, and the top ten clones contain roughly 1.2%. The receptor was isolated from a C3H/HeJ mouse with alopecia areata. MHC haplotype of the mouse line: H2-k. This rearrangement joins TRBV13-1 to TRBJ2-1; the match to TRBD2 covers 9 bases. The sample comprised CD4+ T cells sorted from a lymph node. The CDR3 sequence is CASRAGTGYAEQFF. CDR3 DNA (partial): TGTGCCAGCAGGGCCGGGACTGGGTATGCT.